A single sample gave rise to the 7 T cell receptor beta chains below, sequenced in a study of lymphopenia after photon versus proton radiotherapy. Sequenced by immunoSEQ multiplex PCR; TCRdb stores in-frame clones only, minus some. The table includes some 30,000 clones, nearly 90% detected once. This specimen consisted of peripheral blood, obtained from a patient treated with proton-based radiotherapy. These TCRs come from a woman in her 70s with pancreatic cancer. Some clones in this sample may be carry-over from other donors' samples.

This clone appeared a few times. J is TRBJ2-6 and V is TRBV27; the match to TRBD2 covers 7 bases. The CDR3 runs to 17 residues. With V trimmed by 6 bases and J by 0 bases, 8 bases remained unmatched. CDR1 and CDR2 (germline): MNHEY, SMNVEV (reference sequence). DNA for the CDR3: TGTGCCAGCAGAACCCGGGGCGGGGGCTCTGGGGCCAACGTCCTGACTTTC. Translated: CASRTRGGGSGANVLTF.

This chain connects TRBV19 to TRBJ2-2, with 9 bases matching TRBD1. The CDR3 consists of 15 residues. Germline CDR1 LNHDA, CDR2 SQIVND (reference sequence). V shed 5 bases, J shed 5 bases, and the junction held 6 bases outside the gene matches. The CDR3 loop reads CASSFRTGETGELFF. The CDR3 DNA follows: TGTGCCAGTAGTTTTCGGACAGGGGAGACCGGGGAGCTGTTTTTT. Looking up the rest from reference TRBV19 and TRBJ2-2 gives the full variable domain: DGGITQSPKYLFRKEGQNVTLSCEQNLNHDAMYWYRQDPGQGLRLIYYSQIVNDFQKGDIAEGYSVSREKKESFPLTVTSAQKNPTAFYLCASSFRTGETGELFFGEGSRLTVL.

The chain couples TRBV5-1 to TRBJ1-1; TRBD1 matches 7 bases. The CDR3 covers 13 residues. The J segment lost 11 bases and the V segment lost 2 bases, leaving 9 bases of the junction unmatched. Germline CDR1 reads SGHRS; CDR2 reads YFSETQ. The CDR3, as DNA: TGCGCCAGCAGCTTTGAGACAGGGTCGGAGGCTTTCTTT. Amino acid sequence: CASSFETGSEAFF.

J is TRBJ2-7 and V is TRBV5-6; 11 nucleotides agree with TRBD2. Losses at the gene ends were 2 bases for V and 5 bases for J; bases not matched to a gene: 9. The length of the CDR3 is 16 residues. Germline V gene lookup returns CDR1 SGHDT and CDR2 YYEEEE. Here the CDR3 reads CASSLQTSGVIHEQYF. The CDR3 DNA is TGTGCCAGCAGCTTACAGACTAGCGGGGTTATCCACGAGCAGTACTTC. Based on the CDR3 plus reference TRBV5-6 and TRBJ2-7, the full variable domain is DAGVTQSPTHLIKTRGQQVTLRCSPKSGHDTVSWYQQALGQGPQFIFQYYEEEERQRGNFPDRFSGHQFPNYSSELNVNALLLGDSALYLCASSLQTSGVIHEQYFGPGTRLTVT.

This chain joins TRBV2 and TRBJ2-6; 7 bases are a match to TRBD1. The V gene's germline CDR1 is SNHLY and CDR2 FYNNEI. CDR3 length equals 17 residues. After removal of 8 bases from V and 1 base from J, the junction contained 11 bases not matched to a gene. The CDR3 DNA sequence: TGTGCCAGCTTTTTAAGGGACAGCCCATCTGGGGCCAACGTCCTGACTTTC. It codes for CASFLRDSPSGANVLTF.

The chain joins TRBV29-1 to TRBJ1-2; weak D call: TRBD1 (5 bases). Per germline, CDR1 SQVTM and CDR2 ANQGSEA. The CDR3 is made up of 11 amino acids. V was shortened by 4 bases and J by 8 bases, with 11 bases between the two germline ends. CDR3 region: CSVASGKGYTF. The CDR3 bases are TGCAGCGTTGCGTCAGGGAAGGGCTACACCTTC.

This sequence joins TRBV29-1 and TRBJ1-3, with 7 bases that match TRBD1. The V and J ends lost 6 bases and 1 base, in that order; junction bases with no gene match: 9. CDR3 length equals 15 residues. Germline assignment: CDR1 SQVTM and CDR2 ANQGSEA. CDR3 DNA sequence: TGCAGCGTCAGGGGGTTAGGTAGTTCTGGAAACACCATATATTTT. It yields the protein CSVRGLGSSGNTIYF.